This T cell receptor beta chain is from a study of T cell clusters in autoimmune cytopenias. Each sample's input was roughly 230 ng genomic DNA, 30,000 to 45,000 genome equivalents. TRB rearrangements were amplified by touch-down multiplex PCR with mixed TRB-A/B primers. TCRdb re-analyzed the multiplex PCR reads; it lists each CDR3 protein once, without DNA. This sample lists thousands of distinct CDR3 sequences; its ten largest clones have over 3%. According to its frequency, this clonotype is medium-sized. Antigen: not known. The length of the CDR3 is 14 residues. CDR1 and CDR2 (germline): MNHEY, SMNVEV (reference sequence). Regarding the study as a whole: Functional roles of the in silico T cell clusters still await experimental validation. Primary autoimmune cytopenia patients appeared to lack physiological T cell clusters present in healthy donors. TRB repertoire shifts in secondary cytopenia and chronic lymphocytic leukemia mostly reflected lymphoma, not autoimmunity.

This chain links TRBV27 with TRBJ2-3; TCRdb selects TRBD1, and the lack of DNA leaves this call unchecked. The receptor's source is a human donor with an autoimmune cytopenia or autoimmune hepatitis (not recorded which). Sequences were obtained from peripheral blood. The CDR3 loop reads CASSPGQYTDTQYF.